Listed below are T cell receptor beta chains from one sample, sequenced in a study of beta chain features in type 1 diabetes. The protocol was immunoSEQ multiplex PCR, while the TCRdb copy is restricted to in-frame clones and leaves out a portion. The sample has about 340,000 clones, 6.5% to 10% seen once. The sequenced material came from central memory CD4+ T cells from blood. Receptor source: a woman younger than 30 in good health. Both conserved end residues are part of each CDR3. The D gene is left open where the match is weak. Clone size is not always given. Where it is, it says once, few, many or a class for expanded clones.

V gene: TRBV7-2; D gene: .; J gene: TRBJ2-4; clone size: few; CDR3 protein: CASSLASALAKNIQYF; CDR3 DNA: TGTGCCAGCAGCTTGGCTAGTGCGCTAGCCAAAAACATTCAGTACTTC
V gene: TRBV5-1; D gene: .; J gene: TRBJ1-4; clone size: .; CDR3 protein: CASSLGLSGATNEKLFF; CDR3 DNA: TGCGCCAGCAGCTTGGGGTTATCGGGGGCCACTAATGAAAAACTGTTTTTT
V gene: TRBV7-2; D gene: TRBD2; J gene: TRBJ2-3; clone size: few; CDR3 protein: CASSLAAGGTDTQYF; CDR3 DNA: TGTGCCAGCAGCTTAGCTGCGGGAGGAACAGATACGCAGTATTTT
V gene: TRBV7-3; D gene: .; J gene: TRBJ2-6; clone size: few; CDR3 protein: CASSPRQVTHSGANVLTF; CDR3 DNA: TGTGCCAGCAGCCCGAGGCAGGTGACTCACTCTGGGGCCAACGTCCTGACTTTC
V gene: TRBV5-8; D gene: .; J gene: TRBJ1-1; clone size: .; CDR3 protein: CASSLGVRAEAFF; CDR3 DNA: TGTGCCAGCAGCTTGGGGGTACGGGCTGAAGCTTTCTTT
V gene: TRBV5-6; D gene: TRBD2; J gene: TRBJ2-3; clone size: .; CDR3 protein: CASSFLTSGSPDTQYF; CDR3 DNA: TGTGCCAGCAGCTTCCTAACTAGCGGGAGCCCAGATACGCAGTATTTT
V gene: TRBV2; D gene: .; J gene: TRBJ1-1; clone size: few; CDR3 protein: CASSELGNTEAFF; CDR3 DNA: TGTGCCAGCAGTGAATTAGGGAACACTGAAGCTTTCTTT
V gene: TRBV7-2; D gene: .; J gene: TRBJ2-5; clone size: .; CDR3 protein: CASSLDYGRETQYF; CDR3 DNA: TGTGCCAGCAGCTTAGACTACGGGCGGGAGACCCAGTACTTC
V gene: TRBV9; D gene: .; J gene: TRBJ2-5; clone size: .; CDR3 protein: CASSVAGQETQYF; CDR3 DNA: TGTGCCAGCAGCGTTGCGGGGCAAGAGACCCAGTACTTC
V gene: TRBV5-1; D gene: TRBD1; J gene: TRBJ1-1; clone size: few; CDR3 protein: CASSLGTGEQAFF; CDR3 DNA: TGCGCCAGCAGCTTGGGGACAGGGGAACAAGCTTTCTTT
V gene: TRBV28; D gene: TRBD2; J gene: TRBJ2-7; clone size: few; CDR3 protein: CASSSGTSGIYEQYF; CDR3 DNA: TGTGCCAGCAGTTCCGGGACTAGCGGGATCTACGAGCAGTACTTC
V gene: TRBV4-3; D gene: .; J gene: TRBJ2-1; clone size: .; CDR3 protein: CASSRGGLPRYNEQFF; CDR3 DNA: TGCGCCAGCAGCCGAGGGGGACTACCCCGCTACAATGAGCAGTTCTTC
V gene: TRBV13; D gene: TRBD1; J gene: TRBJ2-1; clone size: .; CDR3 protein: CASSLGWGQGYNEQFF; CDR3 DNA: TGTGCCAGCAGCTTAGGTTGGGGACAGGGCTACAATGAGCAGTTCTTC
V gene: TRBV19; D gene: TRBD1; J gene: TRBJ2-7; clone size: .; CDR3 protein: CASSKSGTEYYEQYF; CDR3 DNA: TGTGCCAGTAGTAAATCCGGGACAGAGTACTACGAGCAGTACTTC
V gene: TRBV11-2; D gene: TRBD2; J gene: TRBJ2-1; clone size: few; CDR3 protein: CASSPKRASGGNREQFF; CDR3 DNA: TGTGCCAGCAGCCCCAAAAGGGCCTCGGGGGGTAATCGTGAGCAGTTCTTC
V gene: TRBV6-1; D gene: .; J gene: TRBJ2-1; clone size: few; CDR3 protein: CASSVVHEQFF; CDR3 DNA: TGTGCCAGCAGTGTCGTGCATGAGCAGTTCTTC
V gene: TRBV18; D gene: TRBD1; J gene: TRBJ2-1; clone size: .; CDR3 protein: CASSRNRGLGEQFF; CDR3 DNA: TGTGCCAGCTCACGGAACAGGGGGTTGGGTGAGCAGTTCTTC
V gene: TRBV11-2; D gene: .; J gene: TRBJ2-3; clone size: few; CDR3 protein: CASSRESDTQYF; CDR3 DNA: TGTGCCAGCAGCCGAGAGTCAGATACGCAGTATTTT
V gene: TRBV6-5; D gene: TRBD1; J gene: TRBJ1-5; clone size: few; CDR3 protein: CASRTGKWANQPQHF; CDR3 DNA: TGTGCCAGCAGGACAGGGAAATGGGCCAATCAGCCCCAGCATTTT
V gene: TRBV6-6; D gene: .; J gene: TRBJ1-2; clone size: few; CDR3 protein: CASSYGGPYGYTF; CDR3 DNA: TGTGCCAGCAGTTACGGGGGGCCCTATGGCTACACCTTC
V gene: TRBV6-6; D gene: TRBD2; J gene: TRBJ2-1; clone size: .; CDR3 protein: CASSRSGRSYNEQFF; CDR3 DNA: TGTGCCAGCAGTCGTAGCGGGCGCTCCTACAATGAGCAGTTCTTC
V gene: TRBV6-5; D gene: .; J gene: TRBJ1-4; clone size: few; CDR3 protein: CASSANNEKLFF; CDR3 DNA: TGTGCCAGCAGCGCCAATAATGAAAAACTGTTTTTT
V gene: TRBV19; D gene: .; J gene: TRBJ2-7; clone size: few; CDR3 protein: CASSRGWGDSHEQYF; CDR3 DNA: TGTGCCAGTAGTCGGGGATGGGGGGACTCTCACGAGCAGTACTTC
V gene: TRBV7-8; D gene: TRBD1; J gene: TRBJ2-5; clone size: .; CDR3 protein: CASSLARTGRKETQYF; CDR3 DNA: TGTGCCAGCAGCTTAGCCCGGACAGGGAGGAAAGAGACCCAGTACTTC
V gene: TRBV7-9; D gene: .; J gene: TRBJ1-2; clone size: .; CDR3 protein: CASTLTGGNYGYTF; CDR3 DNA: TGTGCCAGCACCTTGACAGGTGGGAACTATGGCTACACCTTC
V gene: TRBV6-6; D gene: .; J gene: TRBJ2-7; clone size: .; CDR3 protein: CASSGYRGYEQYF; CDR3 DNA: TGTGCCAGCAGTGGGTACAGAGGCTACGAGCAGTACTTC
V gene: TRBV29-1; D gene: .; J gene: TRBJ1-1; clone size: few; CDR3 protein: CSVVASAEAFF; CDR3 DNA: TGCAGCGTTGTGGCAAGCGCTGAAGCTTTCTTT
V gene: TRBV7-2; D gene: TRBD2; J gene: TRBJ2-1; clone size: .; CDR3 protein: CASSLGSGNTYNEQFF; CDR3 DNA: TGTGCCAGCAGCTTAGGAAGCGGGAACACCTACAATGAGCAGTTCTTC
V gene: TRBV20-1; D gene: .; J gene: TRBJ1-2; clone size: few; CDR3 protein: CSAENTLGYTF; CDR3 DNA: TGCAGTGCGGAAAACACTCTCGGCTACACCTTC
V gene: TRBV5-4; D gene: .; J gene: TRBJ1-2; clone size: few; CDR3 protein: CASSQDRQDYGYTF; CDR3 DNA: TGTGCCAGCAGCCAAGATCGGCAGGACTATGGCTACACCTTC
V gene: TRBV2; D gene: .; J gene: TRBJ1-2; clone size: few; CDR3 protein: CASSGQGGGYTF; CDR3 DNA: TGTGCCAGCAGTGGCCAGGGTGGTGGCTACACCTTC
V gene: TRBV7-9; D gene: .; J gene: TRBJ2-7; clone size: few; CDR3 protein: CAGAVGITNEQYF; CDR3 DNA: TGTGCCGGGGCAGTCGGGATTACCAACGAGCAGTACTTC
V gene: TRBV6-5; D gene: .; J gene: TRBJ2-3; clone size: .; CDR3 protein: CASSYSPGPDTQYF; CDR3 DNA: TGTGCCAGCAGTTACTCTCCAGGGCCCGATACGCAGTATTTT
V gene: TRBV9; D gene: .; J gene: TRBJ1-1; clone size: .; CDR3 protein: CASSVLTGEAFF; CDR3 DNA: TGTGCCAGCAGCGTACTGACAGGAGAAGCTTTCTTT
V gene: TRBV6-5; D gene: .; J gene: TRBJ2-3; clone size: few; CDR3 protein: CASSSSLIADTQYF; CDR3 DNA: TGTGCCAGCAGTAGCAGTCTTATTGCAGATACGCAGTATTTT
V gene: TRBV21-1; D gene: .; J gene: TRBJ1-2; clone size: .; CDR3 protein: CASSKYGKGIKSDGYTF; CDR3 DNA: TGTGCCAGCAGCAAATATGGTAAGGGAATAAAGTCAGATGGCTACACCTTC
V gene: TRBV10-2; D gene: TRBD1; J gene: TRBJ2-2; clone size: few; CDR3 protein: CASRIGQEQTGELFF; CDR3 DNA: TGCGCCAGCAGAATAGGACAGGAACAGACCGGGGAGCTGTTTTTT
V gene: TRBV5-6; D gene: .; J gene: TRBJ2-7; clone size: .; CDR3 protein: CASSLDRDEQYF; CDR3 DNA: TGTGCCAGCAGCTTGGACAGGGACGAGCAGTACTTC
V gene: TRBV10-3; D gene: TRBD1; J gene: TRBJ2-3; clone size: .; CDR3 protein: CAISPDREVTDTQYF; CDR3 DNA: TGTGCCATCAGTCCGGACAGGGAGGTAACAGATACGCAGTATTTT
V gene: TRBV19; D gene: .; J gene: TRBJ2-7; clone size: .; CDR3 protein: CASDSGARGAEQYF; CDR3 DNA: TGTGCCAGCGATTCCGGAGCTCGGGGGGCCGAGCAGTACTTC
V gene: TRBV29-1; D gene: .; J gene: TRBJ2-5; clone size: .; CDR3 protein: CSVVSWDQETQYF; CDR3 DNA: TGCAGCGTTGTATCGTGGGACCAAGAGACCCAGTACTTC
V gene: TRBV5-4; D gene: TRBD2; J gene: TRBJ2-7; clone size: .; CDR3 protein: CASSTRLAGRYEQYF; CDR3 DNA: TGTGCCAGCAGCACCCGACTAGCGGGACGGTACGAGCAGTACTTC
V gene: TRBV5-4; D gene: TRBD1; J gene: TRBJ2-2; clone size: .; CDR3 protein: CASSLSGQGTAGELFF; CDR3 DNA: TGTGCCAGCAGCTTGTCCGGACAGGGGACTGCCGGGGAGCTGTTTTTT
V gene: TRBV4-2; D gene: TRBD2; J gene: TRBJ2-7; clone size: few; CDR3 protein: CASSPGGNSYEQYF; CDR3 DNA: TGTGCCAGCAGCCCGGGGGGGAATTCCTACGAGCAGTACTTC
V gene: TRBV28; D gene: TRBD2; J gene: TRBJ2-7; clone size: few; CDR3 protein: CASTSVGTSFYEQYF; CDR3 DNA: TGTGCCAGCACTTCCGTCGGGACTAGCTTCTACGAGCAGTACTTC
V gene: TRBV28; D gene: TRBD1; J gene: TRBJ1-2; clone size: .; CDR3 protein: CASSLPGGIYGYTF; CDR3 DNA: TGTGCCAGCAGTTTGCCAGGGGGTATCTATGGCTACACCTTC
V gene: TRBV7-9; D gene: TRBD1; J gene: TRBJ2-2; clone size: many; CDR3 protein: CASSLNGGQGKLFF; CDR3 DNA: TGTGCCAGCAGCTTAAACGGGGGACAGGGGAAGCTGTTTTTT
V gene: TRBV5-1; D gene: .; J gene: TRBJ2-5; clone size: many; CDR3 protein: CASSPQQGTETQYF; CDR3 DNA: TGCGCCAGCAGCCCCCAGCAGGGGACGGAGACCCAGTACTTC
V gene: TRBV15; D gene: TRBD1; J gene: TRBJ1-2; clone size: once; CDR3 protein: CATSRDMAITGDGYTF; CDR3 DNA: TGTGCCACCAGCAGAGATATGGCGATAACAGGGGATGGCTACACCTTC
V gene: TRBV5-6; D gene: TRBD1; J gene: TRBJ2-7; clone size: few; CDR3 protein: CASRGAGGSPEQYF; CDR3 DNA: TGTGCCAGCAGAGGGGCAGGGGGCAGCCCCGAGCAGTACTTC
V gene: TRBV7-2; D gene: TRBD2; J gene: TRBJ2-1; clone size: .; CDR3 protein: CASRPAGGPINEQFF; CDR3 DNA: TGTGCCAGCAGGCCAGCGGGAGGGCCCATCAATGAGCAGTTCTTC
V gene: TRBV5-1; D gene: .; J gene: TRBJ2-7; clone size: .; CDR3 protein: CASSAGSRTSYEQYF; CDR3 DNA: TGCGCCAGCAGCGCGGGATCGAGGACAAGCTACGAGCAGTACTTC